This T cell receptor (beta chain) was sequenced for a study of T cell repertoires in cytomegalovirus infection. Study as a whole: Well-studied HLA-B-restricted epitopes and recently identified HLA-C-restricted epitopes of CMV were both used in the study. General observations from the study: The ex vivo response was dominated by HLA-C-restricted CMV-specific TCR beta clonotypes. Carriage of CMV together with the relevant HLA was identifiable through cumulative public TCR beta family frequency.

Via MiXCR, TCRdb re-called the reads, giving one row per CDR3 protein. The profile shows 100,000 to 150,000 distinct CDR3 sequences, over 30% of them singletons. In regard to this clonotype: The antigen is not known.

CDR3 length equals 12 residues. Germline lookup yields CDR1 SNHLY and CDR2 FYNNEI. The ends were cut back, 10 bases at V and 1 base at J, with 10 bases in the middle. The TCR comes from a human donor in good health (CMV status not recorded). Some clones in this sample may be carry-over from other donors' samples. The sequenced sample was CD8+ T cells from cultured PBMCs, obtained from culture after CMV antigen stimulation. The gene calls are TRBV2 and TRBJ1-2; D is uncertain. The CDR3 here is CAIRHRNYGYTF. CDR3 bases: TGTGCCATACGACACCGTAACTATGGCTACACCTTC.